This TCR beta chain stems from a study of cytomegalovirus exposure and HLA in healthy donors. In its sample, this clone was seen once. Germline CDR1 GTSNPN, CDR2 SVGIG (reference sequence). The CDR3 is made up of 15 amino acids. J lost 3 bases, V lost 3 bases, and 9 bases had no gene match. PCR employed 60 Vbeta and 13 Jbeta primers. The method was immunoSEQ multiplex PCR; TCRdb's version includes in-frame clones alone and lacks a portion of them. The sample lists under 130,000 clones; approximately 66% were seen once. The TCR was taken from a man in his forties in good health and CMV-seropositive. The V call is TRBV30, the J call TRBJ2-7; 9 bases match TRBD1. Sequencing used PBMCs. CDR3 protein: CAWRGPRDRVYEQYF. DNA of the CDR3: TGTGCCTGGAGAGGGCCCCGGGACAGGGTCTACGAGCAGTACTTC.